The present entry profiles one T cell receptor beta chain with its context. Its antigen is undetermined. The CDR3 loop spans 11 amino acids. CDR1 is SGHKS and CDR2 is YYEKEE in the germline V gene (reference sequence). V gave up 4 bases and J gave up 4 bases, with 6 bases separating them. These data are taken from a study of cytomegalovirus exposure and HLA in healthy donors. Overall study findings and caveats: Later analysis associated a missense DCLRE1C variant with TCR beta V- and J-gene trimming. About 87% or about 30% of the time was how often most TCR beta V segments were productive, according to an earlier analysis. Equally common other TCR beta chains were less clonally expanded than HLA-associated ones, a later analysis found.

PCR used 60 Vbeta primers and 13 Jbeta primers. The method was immunoSEQ multiplex PCR; TCRdb's version includes in-frame clones alone and lacks a portion of them. The sample holds about 180,000 clones, about 80% seen once. The chain combines TRBV5-5 with TRBJ2-7; D is ambiguous. This receptor was identified in a man aged 18 to 29 in good health and CMV-seronegative. Input material: PBMCs. CDR3 in DNA: TGTGCCAGCAGCCTCGGTTACGAGCAGTACTTC. Translated: CASSLGYEQYF. Variable domain in full (rest from reference TRBV5-5 and TRBJ2-7): DAGVTQSPTHLIKTRGQQVTLRCSPISGHKSVSWYQQVLGQGPQFIFQYYEKEERGRGNFPDRFSARQFPNYSSELNVNALLLGDSALYLCASSLGYEQYFGPGTRLTVT.